The clone carrying this T cell receptor beta chain was picked up a small number of times. Its antigen is unidentified. These data originate in a study of T cells after yellow fever vaccination. Study-level points and caveats: Among all clonotypes, a small share was observed in both CD4 and CD8 compartments. Clones that expanded after primary vaccination mostly reappeared after the booster (96% CD4, 70% to 90% CD8).

The authors made TCR cDNA by 5'RACE template switching, adding a universal primer site and UMIs. TCRdb processed the 5' RACE reads anew with MiXCR; each CDR3 protein has one entry. This table holds about 370,000 distinct CDR3 sequences, roughly 10% found once. The CDR3 has 16 residues. Germline V lookup: CDR1 DFQATT, CDR2 SNEGSKA (reference sequence). V dropped 0 bases and J dropped 5; count of bases not matched to a gene: 8. V usage is TRBV20-1 and J usage is TRBJ2-1; 9 bases align to TRBD2. Sequenced here: PBMCs, sampled on the day of the first yellow fever vaccination. This receptor was taken from a man between 18 and 35 years old who received the YFV17D yellow fever vaccine. Here the CDR3 DNA reads TGCAGTGCTAGAGATCCAGGGAGCGGGGGGCACAATGAGCAGTTCTTC. It yields the protein CSARDPGSGGHNEQFF.